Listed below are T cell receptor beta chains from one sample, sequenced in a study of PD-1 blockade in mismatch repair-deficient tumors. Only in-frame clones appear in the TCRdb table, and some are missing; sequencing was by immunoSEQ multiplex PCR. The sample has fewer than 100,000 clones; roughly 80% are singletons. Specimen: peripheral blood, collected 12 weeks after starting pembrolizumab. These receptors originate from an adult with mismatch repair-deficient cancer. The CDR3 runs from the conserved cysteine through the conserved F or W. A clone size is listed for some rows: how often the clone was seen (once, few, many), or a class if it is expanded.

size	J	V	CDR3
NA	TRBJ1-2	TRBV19	CASTNPGLEYGYTF
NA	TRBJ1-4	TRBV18	CASSPLSRDEKLFF
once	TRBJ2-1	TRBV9	CASSRTSGGNNEQFF
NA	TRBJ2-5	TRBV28	CASSLLGAQETQYF
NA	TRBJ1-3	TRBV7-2	CASQSWSSGNTIYF
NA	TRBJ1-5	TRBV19	CASSLRGLSNQPQHF
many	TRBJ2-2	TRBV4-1	CASSQGQGSTGELFF
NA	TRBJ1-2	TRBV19	CASTNSGTGIYGYTF
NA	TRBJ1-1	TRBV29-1	CSVSGRETFF
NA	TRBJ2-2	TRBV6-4	CASSVEGNTGELFF
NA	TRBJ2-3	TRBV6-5	CASSYRGTGSTDTQYF
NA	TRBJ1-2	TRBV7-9	CASSLARYTNGYTF
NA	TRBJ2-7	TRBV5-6	CASSPGSGEQYF
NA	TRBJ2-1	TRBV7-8	CASSSDRLSLSYNEQFF
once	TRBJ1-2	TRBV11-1	CASSAPGTVYGYTF
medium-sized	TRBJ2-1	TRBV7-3	CASSLSGGYEQFF
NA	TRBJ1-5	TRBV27	CASSLKGNQPQHF
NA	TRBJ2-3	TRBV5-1	CASSLVSGSGTDTQYF
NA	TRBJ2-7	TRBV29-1	CSVVANYEQYF
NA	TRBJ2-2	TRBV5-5	CASSSWTSGRTTGELFF
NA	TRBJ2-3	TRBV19	CASSIEADLAGPYSTDTQYF
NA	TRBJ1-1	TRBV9	CASSVGQQNTEAFF
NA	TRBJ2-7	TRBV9	CASSGDRGRDEQYF
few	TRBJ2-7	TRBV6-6	CASSRTSTSAEQYF
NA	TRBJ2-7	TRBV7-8	CASSLAGQGAYEQYF
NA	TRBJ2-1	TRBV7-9	CASSLVTSGTYNEQFF
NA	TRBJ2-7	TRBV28	CASSILSGTGVLEQYF
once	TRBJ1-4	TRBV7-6	CASSPPEVTAEKLFF
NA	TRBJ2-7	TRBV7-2	CASSWTSGRVEQYF
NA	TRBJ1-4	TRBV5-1	CASSLAGVSEKLFF
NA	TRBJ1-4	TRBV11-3	CASSPRTVTTNEKLFF
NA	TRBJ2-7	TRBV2	CASSYEPGQGAREQYF
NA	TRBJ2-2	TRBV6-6	CASSSTATHTGELFF
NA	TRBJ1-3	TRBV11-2	CASSQTGSSGNTIYF
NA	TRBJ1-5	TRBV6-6	CASSPFEQLNQPQHF
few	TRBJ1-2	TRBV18	CASSPRGDGYTF
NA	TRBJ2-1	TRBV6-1	CATESGSSYNEQFF
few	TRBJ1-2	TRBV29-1	CSVGNQAAGNGYTF
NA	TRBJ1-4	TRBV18	CASHGTGINEKLFF
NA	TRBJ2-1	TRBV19	CASSISGPSSYNEQFF
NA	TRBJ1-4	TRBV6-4	CASSVGRRQQTPFNEKLFF